These 22 T cell receptor beta chains came from one sample sequenced in a study of shared clonotypes between healthy human individuals. As defined, naive CD8 cells were CD45RO-negative and positively selected for CCR7, with terminally differentiated effector memory CD45RA+ cells excluded. The repertoire was sequenced with immunoSEQ multiplex PCR; TCRdb's copy has only in-frame clones and lacks some. The data hold around 2,000,000 clones, with about 95% observed a single time. The sample taken for sequencing was naive CD8+ T cells sorted from blood. The origin of the receptors is a man younger than 35 in good health.

The chain is built from TRBV28 and TRBJ2-7, with D perhaps matching TRBD1 (7 bases). CDR1 is MDHEN, CDR2 SYDVKM, per germline. The CDR3 is 15 residues long. The germline V and J ends were trimmed by 2 bases and 3 bases, with 14 bases remaining between them. Written as DNA, the CDR3 is TGTGCCAGCAGTTTAATCAGGGGGGACAGCTACGAGCAGTACTTC. It yields the protein CASSLIRGDSYEQYF.

The CDR3 region is CASSEDRGFDEQYF. CDR3 in DNA: TGCGCCAGCAGTGAAGACAGGGGATTCGACGAGCAGTACTTC. The rearrangement uses TRBV10-1 and TRBJ2-7; 8 nucleotides align to TRBD1. Per germline, CDR1 WNHNN and CDR2 SYGVQD (reference sequence). The CDR3 contains 14 residues. The trim removed 3 bases at V and 5 bases at J, leaving 6 bases unmatched.

The rearrangement joins TRBV4-1 to TRBJ2-5, with 7 nucleotides matching TRBD1. Looked up from germline, CDR1 is MGHRA and CDR2 is YSYEKL. V lost 2 bases to trimming and J lost 6 bases; unmatched junction nucleotides: 6. The CDR3 loop spans 14 amino acids. The CDR3 nucleotides read TGCGCCAGCAGCCAACCACAGGGGATGCAGACCCAGTACTTC. Translated: CASSQPQGMQTQYF.

A remark on this clone: Other DNA variants within this sample encode the same CDR3. This chain connects TRBV10-1 to TRBJ1-1; no reliable D call. Trimming took 3 bases from V and 1 from J, leaving 6 bases between them. CDR1 WNHNN and CDR2 SYGVQD come from the germline V gene (reference sequence). The CDR3 length is 13 residues. The CDR3 region has the DNA TGCGCCAGCAGTGACCCCGGGAACACTGAAGCTTTCTTT. It yields the protein CASSDPGNTEAFF.

The rearrangement uses TRBV27 and TRBJ2-7; 9 positions agree with TRBD1. Germline trimming cut 5 bases from V and 5 bases from J; bases unmatched to any gene: 10. This CDR3 is 15 amino acids long. Germline loops: CDR1 MNHEY, CDR2 SMNVEV (reference sequence). CDR3 DNA sequence: TGTGCCAGCAGTCTAGGAACCGGGACAGGGAACGAGCAGTACTTC. It specifies CASSLGTGTGNEQYF.

The V gene is TRBV6-6, the J gene TRBJ2-3, with 7 bases fitting TRBD2. The germline gives CDR1 MNHNY, CDR2 SVGAGI (reference sequence). This CDR3 spans 14 amino acids. V was clipped by 2 bases and J by 3 bases; unmatched bases: 2. The chain's CDR3 is CASSYGGETDTQYF. The CDR3 bases are TGTGCCAGCAGTTACGGGGGGGAGACAGATACGCAGTATTTT.

This chain connects TRBV28 to TRBJ2-7; D might be TRBD1 (7 bases). The ends were cut back, 6 bases at V and 0 bases at J, with 21 bases in the middle. CDR3 length equals 17 residues. The germline V gene has CDR1 MDHEN and CDR2 SYDVKM. The CDR3: CASSRFRGDIYSYEQYF. The DNA for the CDR3 is TGTGCCAGCAGCCGTTTCAGGGGGGACATCTACTCCTACGAGCAGTACTTC.

Remarks on this clone: The same CDR3 arises from other DNA sequences in this sample as well. CDR3 coding DNA: TGTGCCTGGAGGGGCCAGGCCTACGAGCAGTACTTC. Protein: CAWRGQAYEQYF. The gene calls are TRBV30 and TRBJ2-7; D not resolved. This CDR3 comprises 12 residues. Trimming removed 3 bases from V and 2 bases from J, with 8 bases in between. Germline-derived CDR1 and CDR2 are GTSNPN and SVGIG (reference sequence). Supplemented by reference TRBV30 and TRBJ2-7, the full variable domain reads SQTIHQWPATLVQPVGSPLSLECTVEGTSNPNLYWYRQAAGRGLQLLFYSVGIGQISSEVPQNLSASRPQDRQFILSSKKLLLSDSGFYLCAWRGQAYEQYFGPGTRLTVT.

The genes are TRBV7-9 and TRBJ2-3, with 8 bases fitting TRBD1. The germline CDR1 and CDR2 sequences are SEHNR and FQNEAQ (reference sequence). Trimming removed 5 bases from V and 2 bases from J; junction bases left unmatched: 9. This CDR3 is 16 amino acids long. The CDR3 coding sequence is TGTGCCAGCAGCCGGGAGACAGGGGTCACCACAGATACGCAGTATTTT. It specifies CASSRETGVTTDTQYF. The whole variable domain, filled in from reference TRBV7-9 and TRBJ2-3, reads DTGVSQNPRHKITKRGQNVTFRCDPISEHNRLYWYRQTLGQGPEFLTYFQNEAQLEKSRLLSDRFSAERPKGSFSTLEIQRTEQGDSAMYLCASSRETGVTTDTQYFGPGTRLTVL.

The genes are TRBV9 and TRBJ2-3; 10 positions agree with TRBD2. The CDR3 contains 15 residues. J lost 4 bases, V lost 5 bases, and 7 bases had no gene match. In germline, CDR1 is SGDLS, CDR2 YYNGEE. The CDR3 protein is CASRASGGGPDTQYF. DNA of the CDR3: TGTGCCAGCAGGGCTAGCGGGGGAGGACCAGATACGCAGTATTTT. The full variable domain, its missing parts supplied by reference TRBV9 and TRBJ2-3, is DSGVTQTPKHLITATGQRVTLRCSPRSGDLSVYWYQQSLDQGLQFLIQYYNGEERAKGNILERFSAQQFPDLHSELNLSSLELGDSALYFCASRASGGGPDTQYFGPGTRLTVL.

As concerns this clone: The same CDR3 can be traced to other DNA sequences in this sample. This chain connects TRBV28 to TRBJ2-5; 7 bases match TRBD2. J lost 5 bases, V lost 2 bases, and 5 bases had no gene match. The CDR3 spans 14 residues. Germline assignment: CDR1 MDHEN and CDR2 SYDVKM. CDR3: CASSLRGGGETQYF. The CDR3, as DNA: TGTGCCAGCAGTTTACGCGGGGGAGGGGAGACCCAGTACTTC.

The chain is built from TRBV9 and TRBJ2-2; 9 bases line up with TRBD2. CDR3 length: 14 residues. Germline V lookup: CDR1 SGDLS, CDR2 YYNGEE. The trim removed 2 bases at V and 6 bases at J, leaving 2 bases unmatched. CDR3 DNA sequence: TGTGCCAGCAGCGTTAGCGGGGGCCCCGGGGAGCTGTTTTTT. Amino acids: CASSVSGGPGELFF.

The chain couples TRBV4-1 to TRBJ2-1, with TRBD2 identical over 12 bases. Trimming removed 4 bases from V and 4 bases from J; junction bases left unmatched: 11. This CDR3 has 18 amino acids. Germline-derived CDR1 and CDR2 are MGHRA and YSYEKL. Here the CDR3 reads CASSLALAGGSLYNEQFF. CDR3 nucleotide sequence: TGCGCCAGCAGCCTTGCACTAGCGGGGGGCTCACTTTACAATGAGCAGTTCTTC.

The rearrangement uses TRBV9 and TRBJ2-3, with D perhaps being TRBD1 or TRBD2 (5 bases each). The V end was cut by 4 bases, the J end by 6 bases, with 24 bases between. The CDR3 covers 17 residues. Germline CDR1 SGDLS, CDR2 YYNGEE. As DNA, the CDR3 is TGTGCCAGCAGCCTCGGTGGGGCGGGTGGAGGTGAGGATACGCAGTATTTT. It translates to CASSLGGAGGGEDTQYF. Using reference TRBV9 and TRBJ2-3 for the parts outside the CDR3, the full variable domain is DSGVTQTPKHLITATGQRVTLRCSPRSGDLSVYWYQQSLDQGLQFLIQYYNGEERAKGNILERFSAQQFPDLHSELNLSSLELGDSALYFCASSLGGAGGGEDTQYFGPGTRLTVL.

The chain joins TRBV28 to TRBJ2-7; D is undetermined. Germline CDR1 MDHEN, CDR2 SYDVKM. V was pared by 1 base and J by 3 bases, with 7 bases between. The CDR3 is made up of 13 amino acids. DNA for the CDR3: TGTGCCAGCAGTTTATCCGACCTCTACGAGCAGTACTTC. This gives the protein CASSLSDLYEQYF.

The J gene is TRBJ1-1, the V gene TRBV30; 8 nucleotides agree with TRBD1. Germline V gene data show CDR1 as GTSNPN and CDR2 as SVGIG (reference sequence). This CDR3 has 14 residues. With V trimmed by 4 bases and J by 2 bases, 6 bases remained unmatched. The chain's CDR3 is CAWTSGQDNTEAFF. Here the CDR3 DNA reads TGTGCCTGGACCTCGGGACAGGACAACACTGAAGCTTTCTTT.

The genes are TRBV7-9 and TRBJ1-1; D not certain. CDR1 is SEHNR and CDR2 is FQNEAQ in the germline V gene (reference sequence). The CDR3 contains 13 residues. V lost 5 bases and J 11 bases, leaving 18 bases between the germline ends. The CDR3 nucleotides are TGTGCCAGCAGCCCTCGAGACGGAATTGAGGCTTTCTTT. Its protein product is CASSPRDGIEAFF.

This chain uses TRBV27 with TRBJ1-4, with TRBD1 matching 7 bases. CDR3 length equals 14 residues. V shed 5 bases and J 12 bases; nucleotides not matched to a gene: 12. Germline CDR1 MNHEY, CDR2 SMNVEV (reference sequence). This CDR3 reads CASSLTGAERQLFF. CDR3 bases: TGTGCCAGCAGTCTAACAGGGGCGGAAAGACAACTGTTTTTT.

In this sample, this clone turned up once. Other DNA sequences within the sample encode an identical CDR3. This chain links TRBV5-4 with TRBJ2-3; 11 bases are shared with TRBD2. V was pared by 2 bases and J by 3 bases, with 2 bases of the junction left unmatched. Germline-derived CDR1 and CDR2 are SGHNT and YYREEE (reference sequence). The CDR3 sequence is 15 residues long. The CDR3: CASSFSGGATDTQYF. The CDR3 nucleotides are TGTGCCAGCAGCTTTAGCGGGGGGGCAACAGATACGCAGTATTTT.

The chain uses TRBV9 and TRBJ2-3; D might be TRBD2 (5 bases). This CDR3 is built from 16 residues. Germline lookup yields CDR1 SGDLS and CDR2 YYNGEE. V was trimmed by 4 bases and J by 1 base, leaving 16 bases between them. The CDR3: CASSPGSRQRTDTQYF. In DNA form, the CDR3 reads TGTGCCAGCAGCCCGGGGAGCCGGCAACGCACAGATACGCAGTATTTT.

In regard to this clone: This CDR3 is also generated by other DNA sequences in the sample. The genes are TRBV11-2 and TRBJ2-7; D unclear. This CDR3 has 12 amino acids. The ends were cut back, 3 bases at V and 0 bases at J, with 3 bases in the middle. The germline V gene has CDR1 SGHAT and CDR2 FQNNGV. The CDR3 DNA reads as TGTGCCAGCAGCTTTTCCTCCTACGAGCAGTACTTC. Translated, it gives CASSFSSYEQYF.

The chain is built from TRBV29-1 and TRBJ1-2, with D possibly matching TRBD1 (5 bases). CDR1 and CDR2 from the germline V gene are SQVTM and ANQGSEA. The V end was cut by 7 bases, the J end by 5 bases, with 20 bases between. This CDR3 spans 14 amino acids. CDR3 coding DNA: TGCAGCGCGGGGGACGGACCGGATTCATATGGCTACACCTTC. Protein product: CSAGDGPDSYGYTF. The full variable domain, in which reference TRBV29-1 and TRBJ1-2 provide the parts outside the CDR3, is SAVISQKPSRDICQRGTSLTIQCQVDSQVTMMFWYRQQPGQSLTLIATANQGSEATYESGFVIDKFPISRPNLTFSTLTVSNMSPEDSSIYLCSAGDGPDSYGYTFGSGTRLTVV.